The clone carrying this T cell receptor (beta chain) was seen repeatedly, ten times or more. No antigen is known for it. Enrolled ophthalmopathy patients presented with a Clinical Activity Score of at least 3, a NOSPECS grade of at least 4, and disease duration under 3 months. The CDR3 is made up of 15 amino acids. The trim removed 2 bases at V and 3 bases at J, leaving 2 bases unmatched. The germline V gene encodes CDR1 MNHEY and CDR2 SVGEGT. The TCR beta CDR3 regions underwent amplification using RNA transcripts as the source. The HTBI primer set was used in a first-round RT-PCR of the TCR CDR3. TCRdb passed the multiplex PCR reads through MiXCR, listing each CDR3 protein once. The table has hundreds of thousands of distinct CDR3 sequences, 14% to 15% seen once. The data were taken from a study of T cells in Graves' hyperthyroidism and ophthalmopathy. Study-wide points: Blood also contained most expanded thyroid clonotypes above 0.001. The model identified upcoming ophthalmopathy a median roughly 6 months ahead of onset.

What was sequenced was blood. The chain recombines TRBV6-2 or TRBV6-3 with TRBJ2-5; 11 bases agree with TRBD1. The sequence derives from a woman between 40 and 50 years old with Graves' ophthalmopathy. The DNA for the CDR3 is TGTGCCAGCAGTTACGGGACAGGGGGAAAAGAGACCCAGTACTTC. This codes for CASSYGTGGKETQYF.